The 20 T cell receptor beta chains in this list originate from one sample, sequenced in a study of blood T cell repertoires in COVID-19. The method was immunoSEQ multiplex PCR; TCRdb's version includes in-frame clones alone and lacks a portion of them. The data show about 170,000 clones, about 86% seen once. Sequencing input: peripheral blood. These receptors were obtained from a woman aged 80 or over in a cohort sampled during active or convalescent COVID-19.

The chain uses TRBV5-1 and TRBJ2-3, with 8 positions matching TRBD2. The J segment lost 9 bases and the V segment lost 0 bases, leaving 12 bases of the junction unmatched. Germline V lookup: CDR1 SGHRS, CDR2 YFSETQ. The length of the CDR3 is 16 residues. The CDR3 region is CASSLAGGPIFHTQYF. CDR3 coding DNA: TGCGCCAGCAGCTTGGCGGGAGGGCCTATCTTTCACACGCAGTATTTT.

On this clone: At one of its ends the junction is not consistent with the germline gene, which may arise from a read error. This rearrangement joins TRBV11-3 to TRBJ2-1; possible D gene TRBD1, 6 bases. This CDR3 comprises 17 residues. CDR1 and CDR2 (germline): SGHNT, YENEEA. The CDR3 nucleotides read TGTGCCAGCAGCTTGCTTGCCGAGACAGGCTCCTTCAATGAGCAGTTCTTC. Amino acids: CASSLLAETGSFNEQFF. The whole variable domain, filled in from reference TRBV11-3 and TRBJ2-1, reads EAGVVQSPRYKIIEKKQPVAFWCNPISGHNTLYWYLQNLGQGPELLIRYENEEAVDDSQLPKDRFSAERLKGVDSTLKIQPAELGDSAVYLCASSLLAETGSFNEQFFGPGTRLTVL.

The chain has TRBV9 and TRBJ1-5; a possible D gene is TRBD1 (6 bases). The CDR3 has 14 residues. CDR1 and CDR2 from the germline V gene are SGDLS and YYNGEE. V shed 7 bases and J shed 0 bases, with 11 bases lying between them. The DNA for the CDR3 is TGTGCCAGCGGGGGGGCCAATAGCAATCAGCCCCAGCATTTT. This encodes CASGGANSNQPQHF.

In this sample, this clone turned up once. This chain connects TRBV3-1 (or the pseudogene TRBV3-2) to TRBJ1-3; D remains unclear. CDR1 LGHDT and CDR2 YNNKEL come from the germline V gene (reference sequence). The CDR3 extends over 15 amino acids. V was trimmed by 4 bases and J by 0 bases, leaving 10 bases between them. As DNA, the CDR3 is TGTGCCAGCAGCCCCGAGACACCCTCTGGAAACACCATATATTTT. It yields the protein CASSPETPSGNTIYF.

J is TRBJ1-1 and V is TRBV24-1, with TRBD1 matching over 8 bases. After removal of 7 bases from V and 1 base from J, the junction contained 1 base not matched to a gene. CDR1 and CDR2 from the germline V gene are KGHDR and SFDVKD. The CDR3 spans 13 residues. The CDR3 region is CATRGQANTEAFF. CDR3 bases: TGTGCCACCAGGGGACAGGCGAACACTGAAGCTTTCTTT.

The rearrangement links TRBV3-1 (or the pseudogene TRBV3-2) to TRBJ2-1; TRBD1 matches at 9 bases. Losses at the gene ends were 2 bases for V and 4 bases for J; bases not matched to a gene: 6. Germline V gene lookup returns CDR1 LGHDT and CDR2 YNNKEL (reference sequence). This CDR3 spans 16 amino acids. This chain's CDR3 is CASSQNPGQGYNEQFF. The CDR3 DNA reads TGTGCCAGCAGCCAAAATCCGGGACAGGGATACAATGAGCAGTTCTTC.

This clone was observed once. The rearrangement links TRBV4-1 to TRBJ2-5; 13 bases align to TRBD2. CDR1 MGHRA and CDR2 YSYEKL come from the germline V gene. CDR3 length equals 15 residues. V lost 2 bases to trimming and J lost 4 bases; unmatched junction nucleotides: 1. CDR3 coding DNA: TGCGCCAGCAGCCAAACTAGCGGGAGGGGAGAGACCCAGTACTTC. Encoded protein: CASSQTSGRGETQYF.

In this sample, this clone turned up a few times. The chain employs TRBV30 and TRBJ1-4; 7 bases are shared with TRBD1. Germline V gene data show CDR1 as GTSNPN and CDR2 as SVGIG (reference sequence). This CDR3 region has 16 residues. The J segment lost 3 bases and the V segment lost 4 bases, leaving 11 bases of the junction unmatched. CDR3 sequence (DNA): TGTGCCTGGACCTTCAACAGGGGTCATGCTAATGAAAAACTGTTTTTT. It yields the protein CAWTFNRGHANEKLFF.

This chain links TRBV21-1 with TRBJ2-1; TRBD2 was called by the table and not checked on the DNA. TRBV21-1 is termed a pseudogene. The CDR3 totals 14 residues. The CDR3 nucleotides are TGTACCAGCAGCAAATCGAGTAGCGAAGGCGAGCAGTTCTTC. As protein: CTSSKSSSEGEQFF.

The table lists this clone with a few counts. The V call is TRBV30, the J call TRBJ1-2; 9 bases map to TRBD1. Germline CDR1 and CDR2: GTSNPN and SVGIG (reference sequence). The J segment lost 4 bases and the V segment lost 2 bases, leaving 8 bases of the junction unmatched. The CDR3 contains 15 residues. This chain's CDR3 is CAWSSGQGIFYGYTF. The CDR3 nucleotides are TGTGCCTGGAGTTCAGGACAGGGGATCTTCTATGGCTACACCTTC.

The rearrangement uses TRBV19 and TRBJ2-5; TRBD2 aligns across 8 bases. V shed 8 bases and J 5 bases; nucleotides not matched to a gene: 10. Germline V gives CDR1 LNHDA, CDR2 SQIVND (reference sequence). The CDR3 totals 14 residues. Here the CDR3 DNA reads TGTGCCAGTGGTACCGGGGGGGGTCGGGAGACCCAGTACTTC. It specifies CASGTGGGRETQYF. Complete variable domain (other parts from reference TRBV19 and TRBJ2-5): DGGITQSPKYLFRKEGQNVTLSCEQNLNHDAMYWYRQDPGQGLRLIYYSQIVNDFQKGDIAEGYSVSREKKESFPLTVTSAQKNPTAFYLCASGTGGGRETQYFGPGTRLLVL.

This clone was recorded only once. This chain connects TRBV7-9 to TRBJ2-4; D ambiguous. Germline assignment: CDR1 SEHNR and CDR2 FQNEAQ (reference sequence). The CDR3 loop spans 18 amino acids. Trimming left V 0 bases short and J 1 base short, with 16 bases between. The CDR3, as DNA: TGTGCCAGCAGCTTAGCGCTTGAATATCCTGAGGCCAAAAACATTCAGTACTTC. The encoded protein is CASSLALEYPEAKNIQYF.

Regarding this clone: In the same sample, other DNA sequences code for this CDR3. The chain recombines TRBV6-2 or TRBV6-3 with TRBJ2-1; 11 bases match TRBD2. The CDR3 length is 15 residues. The germline V gene encodes CDR1 MNHEY and CDR2 SVGEGT. Trimming at V came to 5 bases and at J to 4 bases, leaving 4 bases not matched to a gene. The CDR3 here is CASSRLAGNYNEQFF. The CDR3 bases are TGTGCCAGCAGTCGACTAGCGGGGAATTACAATGAGCAGTTCTTC.

This clone was found a few times. The genes are TRBV7-8 and TRBJ1-2, with 8 bases aligning to TRBD1. The CDR3 sequence is 14 residues long. The junction had 4 bases not matched to a gene; V was cut back by 5 bases and J by 2 bases. Germline CDR1 SGHVS, CDR2 FQNEAQ. CDR3 nucleotides: TGTGCCAGCAGCCCCGACAGGGGAAACTATGGCTACACCTTC. Translating gives CASSPDRGNYGYTF.

The J gene is TRBJ2-3, the V gene TRBV10-3; TRBD2 aligns across 7 bases. Germline assignment: CDR1 ENHRY and CDR2 SYGVKD. V lost 3 bases and J lost 5; bases outside the gene matches: 8. The CDR3 contains 15 residues. CDR3 in amino acids: CAISEPLAGVDTQYF. DNA for the CDR3: TGTGCCATCAGTGAACCTCTCGCGGGAGTAGATACGCAGTATTTT.

The gene calls are TRBV28 and TRBJ1-4; 8 nucleotides align to TRBD1. The CDR3 extends over 15 amino acids. The ends lost 5 bases at V and 6 bases at J; junction bases unmatched: 8. The germline gives CDR1 MDHEN, CDR2 SYDVKM. Here the CDR3 reads CASSGGQGGHEKLFF. Written as DNA, the CDR3 is TGTGCCAGCAGTGGTGGACAGGGTGGCCATGAAAAACTGTTTTTT.

V is TRBV27 and J is TRBJ1-1, with D hard to call. The CDR3 totals 16 residues. V was shortened by 3 bases and J by 4 bases, with 18 bases between the two germline ends. From germline, CDR1 is MNHEY and CDR2 SMNVEV (reference sequence). Here the CDR3 reads CASSFVSRPSGTEAFF. CDR3 DNA sequence: TGTGCCAGCAGTTTCGTATCCCGGCCGTCGGGCACTGAAGCTTTCTTT.

For the CDR3, the DNA is TGTGCCAGCTCAATCGGACAGGGAGGAAGGCAGCCCCAGCATTTT. It encodes CASSIGQGGRQPQHF. The chain combines TRBV6-6 with TRBJ1-5; 8 nucleotides agree with TRBD1. The germline V gene has CDR1 MNHNY and CDR2 SVGAGI (reference sequence). The CDR3 runs to 15 residues. The V segment lost 8 bases and the J segment 7 bases; nucleotides outside the gene matches: 13.

This chain connects TRBV9 to TRBJ2-2; 7 positions match TRBD2. This CDR3 has 16 residues. Trimming took 3 bases from V and 13 from J; bases not matched to a gene: 18. Germline V gene data show CDR1 as SGDLS and CDR2 as YYNGEE. The CDR3 spells CASSARPGPDPGGLFF. The CDR3 DNA sequence: TGTGCCAGCAGCGCTCGGCCGGGCCCCGATCCGGGAGGGCTGTTTTTT.

The chain is built from TRBV4-1 and TRBJ1-6; D is perhaps TRBD1 (6 bases). V shed 4 bases and J shed 12 bases, with 19 bases lying between them. Germline V gives CDR1 MGHRA, CDR2 YSYEKL. CDR3 length: 15 amino acids. The CDR3 DNA reads as TGCGCCAGCAGCCCCGGCGGCAGGGGAAGACTACCCCTCCACTTT. This encodes CASSPGGRGRLPLHF.